This TCR beta chain originates from a study of regulatory T cells in long-lasting Graves disease. In building TCR beta libraries, iRepertoire HTBI primers were used together with Arm-PCR of CDR3 regions. TCRdb re-called the multiplex PCR reads with MiXCR, one entry per CDR3 protein. The sample lists about 470,000 distinct CDR3 sequences, about 15% occurring once. The CDR3 length is 14 residues. The germline V gene has CDR1 DFQATT and CDR2 SNEGSKA (reference sequence). V lost 0 bases, J lost 7 bases, and 6 bases stayed unmatched. General study findings and limits: Persistent cases favored TRBV28, TRBJ1-2 and TRBJ2-5.

Points on this clonotype: What it binds is not known.

Regarding time point: newly diagnosed GD, antithyroid drugs for less than 3 months. The TCR library was made from RNA that had been extracted from PBMCs in TRIzol. From an endocrinology department in Xi'an, China, came the patients. In addition, the sample was reused for a study of T cells in Graves' hyperthyroidism and ophthalmopathy. From that study: Stable disease denoted Graves' hyperthyroidism without ophthalmopathy progression within 18 months. Researchers found most expanded thyroid clonotypes above 0.001 in blood as well.

This TCR came from a woman in her thirties with Graves disease. The rearrangement uses TRBV20-1 and TRBJ2-7; 10 bases fit TRBD1. Sequencing was performed on peripheral blood mononuclear cells (PBMCs), taken at new diagnosis, from a patient treated with antithyroid drugs. CDR3 DNA sequence: TGCAGTGCTAGAGAACCGGGACAGGGGAGAGAGCAGTACTTC. Its protein is CSAREPGQGREQYF.